This TCR beta chain is drawn from a study of control samples from healthy donors and cancer patients. Produced via immunoSEQ multiplex PCR; TCRdb's table is partial and in-frame only. The data show some 130,000 clones, approximately 94% seen once. V was clipped by 3 bases and J by 6 bases; unmatched bases: 3. CDR1 is SGDLS, CDR2 YYNGEE, per germline. The CDR3 sequence is 13 residues long. The chain joins TRBV9 to TRBJ1-2; 9 positions agree with TRBD1. Sequencing was carried out using blood. The clonotype comes from a man between 25 and 39 years old in good health. The CDR3 here is CASSDRDRDGYTF. In DNA form, the CDR3 reads TGTGCCAGCAGCGACCGGGACAGGGATGGCTACACCTTC.